A single sample is the source of the 8 T cell receptor beta chains below, sequenced in a study of T cells in Graves' hyperthyroidism and ophthalmopathy. TCR beta CDR3 region amplification was performed from RNA transcripts. First-round RT-PCR targeting the TCR CDR3 was performed with the HTBI primer set. TCRdb passed the multiplex PCR reads through MiXCR, listing each CDR3 protein once. The top ten clones hold over 30% of a sample with approximately 600,000 distinct CDR3 sequences, less than 25% of them seen once. The sample consisted of blood. Receptor source: a man under 40 with Graves' ophthalmopathy.

At least ten counts were recorded for this clonotype. The V gene is TRBV5-1, the J gene TRBJ2-7; D is possibly TRBD2 (5 bases). CDR1 and CDR2 (germline): SGHRS, YFSETQ. V gave up 0 bases and J gave up 3 bases, with 16 bases separating them. The CDR3 covers 16 residues. The CDR3 sequence is CASSLVRGTIGYEQYF. The CDR3 DNA reads TGCGCCAGCAGCTTGGTTCGGGGAACTATCGGCTACGAGCAGTACTTC.

The V gene is TRBV7-9, the J gene TRBJ2-2; 11 nucleotides align to TRBD2. V was pared by 3 bases and J by 8 bases, with 8 bases of the junction left unmatched. There are 16 residues in the CDR3. CDR1 is SEHNR and CDR2 is FQNEAQ in the germline V gene (reference sequence). DNA of the CDR3: TGTGCCAGCAGCTTTCCCCTAGCGGGAGGCTCGGGGGAGCTGTTTTTT. Translation: CASSFPLAGGSGELFF.

A note on this clonotype: One end of the junction does not line up with germline, which may come from a read error. The chain recombines TRBV12-3 or TRBV12-4 with TRBJ1-4; D uncertain. CDR3 length: 14 amino acids. The CDR3 is CTSRPGGSNEKLFF. CDR3 nucleotide sequence: TGTACCAGCAGACCAGGAGGATCTAATGAAAAACTGTTTTTT.

There are many counts of this clonotype. This rearrangement joins TRBV5-1 to TRBJ1-1, with 8 bases lining up with TRBD1. Germline CDR1 SGHRS, CDR2 YFSETQ. The CDR3 loop spans 16 amino acids. V trimming: 3 bases; J trimming: 4 bases; junction bases outside the gene matches: 11. CDR3 loop: CASSSLPSTGGTEAFF. CDR3 DNA sequence: TGCGCCAGCAGCTCCTTACCATCTACAGGGGGCACTGAAGCTTTCTTT.

The CDR3 DNA reads TGCAGCATCGACGGGTTGTACCAAGAGACCCAGTACTTC. Amino acids: CSIDGLYQETQYF. The V gene is TRBV29-1, the J gene TRBJ2-5; D gene uncertain. The CDR3 sequence is 13 residues long. Trimming shortened V by 8 bases and J by 0 bases, and 13 bases separated the two germline ends. Per germline, CDR1 SQVTM and CDR2 ANQGSEA.

This clonotype was detected only a few times. The chain employs TRBV20-1 and TRBJ1-6, with D perhaps matching TRBD1 (5 bases). The CDR3 sequence is 16 residues long. Germline V gene sequence: CDR1 DFQATT, CDR2 SNEGSKA (reference sequence). The ends were cut back, 0 bases at V and 8 bases at J, with 17 bases in the middle. The CDR3 coding sequence is TGCAGTGCTAGAGAATCCCTTCAGGGTTCGGATTCACCCCTCCACTTT. Translated: CSARESLQGSDSPLHF.

The chain is built from TRBV5-1 and TRBJ2-4; no definite D call. V was clipped by 2 bases and J by 0 bases, with 12 bases between them. The CDR3 has 16 residues. CDR1 SGHRS and CDR2 YFSETQ come from the germline V gene. The CDR3 DNA reads as TGCGCCAGCAGCTTTCTTAGTAAGCTAGCCAAAAACATTCAGTACTTC. Translated, it gives CASSFLSKLAKNIQYF.

This clonotype was counted a few times. J is TRBJ1-2 and V is TRBV6-2 or TRBV6-3; D is possibly TRBD1 (5 bases). This CDR3 comprises 13 residues. CDR1 MNHEY and CDR2 SVGEGT come from the germline V gene. Trimming removed 2 bases at V and 6 bases at J, with 10 bases between. CDR3 in DNA: TGTGCCAGCAGTTACGGGGGATCCCATGGCTACACCTTC. Its protein is CASSYGGSHGYTF.